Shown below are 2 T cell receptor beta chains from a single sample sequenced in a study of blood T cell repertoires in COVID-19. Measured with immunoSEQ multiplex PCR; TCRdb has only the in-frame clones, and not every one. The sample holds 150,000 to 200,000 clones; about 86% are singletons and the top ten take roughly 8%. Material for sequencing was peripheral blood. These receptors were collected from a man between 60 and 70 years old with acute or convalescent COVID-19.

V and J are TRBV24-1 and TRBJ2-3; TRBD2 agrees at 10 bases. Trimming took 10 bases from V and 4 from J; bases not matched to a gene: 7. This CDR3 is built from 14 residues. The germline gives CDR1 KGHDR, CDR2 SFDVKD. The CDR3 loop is CATRSGRWPDTQYF. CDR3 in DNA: TGTGCCACGCGTAGCGGGAGGTGGCCAGATACGCAGTATTTT.

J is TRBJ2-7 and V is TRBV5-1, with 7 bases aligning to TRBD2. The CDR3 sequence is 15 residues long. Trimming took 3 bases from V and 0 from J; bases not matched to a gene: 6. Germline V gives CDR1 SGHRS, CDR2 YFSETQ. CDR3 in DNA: TGCGCCAGCAGCTGGGGACTATCGATCTCCTACGAGCAGTACTTC. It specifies CASSWGLSISYEQYF.